These 5 T cell receptor beta chains came from one sample sequenced in a study of blood T cell repertoires in COVID-19. The protocol was immunoSEQ multiplex PCR, while the TCRdb copy is restricted to in-frame clones and leaves out a portion. This sample has around 75,000 clones; around 89% occur once, and the top ten carry approximately 0.59%. The sequenced sample consisted of peripheral blood. Source of these receptors: a man in his fifties or sixties with acute or convalescent COVID-19.

The gene calls are TRBV7-2 and TRBJ2-3; TRBD2 matches 7 bases. The CDR3 totals 16 residues. V lost 0 bases and J lost 2; bases outside the gene matches: 5. Germline V gene lookup returns CDR1 SGHTA and CDR2 FQGNSA. DNA for the CDR3: TGTGCCAGCAGCTTAGCCGGGACTACGAACACAGATACGCAGTATTTT. As protein: CASSLAGTTNTDTQYF.

V usage is TRBV5-1 and J usage is TRBJ1-3, with unresolved D. The length of the CDR3 is 15 residues. Between the trimmed V and J ends, which lost 0 bases and 4 bases, there was a span of 11 bases. CDR1 is SGHRS and CDR2 is YFSETQ in the germline V gene. The CDR3 DNA reads as TGCGCCAGCAGCTTGGTCGGGTCCACCGGAAACACCATATATTTT. Its translation: CASSLVGSTGNTIYF.

The J gene is TRBJ2-7, the V gene TRBV29-1; 11 bases map to TRBD1. CDR3 size: 13 residues. Looked up from germline, CDR1 is SQVTM and CDR2 is ANQGSEA. The trim removed 6 bases at V and 6 bases at J, leaving 7 bases unmatched. The CDR3 DNA is TGCAGCGTCCGGACAGGGGGCATGACCGAGCAGTACTTC. Translated, it gives CSVRTGGMTEQYF.

As regards this clone: Germline and junction disagree at one end, which may indicate a read error. This chain links TRBV19 with TRBJ1-2; TRBD1 is a possible D gene (6 bases). Germline assignment: CDR1 LNHDA and CDR2 SQIVND (reference sequence). This CDR3 has 11 residues. The CDR3 nucleotides read TGTGCCAGTAGTACAGGGGCCGCTCCAAACTTC. It yields the protein CASSTGAAPNF.

The CDR3 sequence: CATRGGQQETQYF. The CDR3, as DNA: TGTGCCACCAGGGGGGGACAGCAAGAGACCCAGTACTTC. The V call is TRBV24-1, the J call TRBJ2-5, with D possibly matching TRBD1 (7 bases). The CDR3 totals 13 residues. Trimming left V 7 bases short and J 2 bases short, with 10 bases between. From germline, CDR1 is KGHDR and CDR2 SFDVKD.